One sample yielded the 27 T cell receptor beta chains listed below, sequenced in a study of PD-1 blockade in classical Hodgkin lymphoma. Sequencing was performed with immunoSEQ multiplex PCR; in TCRdb, only in-frame clones are kept and a portion is missing. Among about 21,000 clones listed, approximately 94% were seen once. As to time point: newly diagnosed, previously untreated cHL patient sample. Sequenced input: peripheral blood mononuclear cells (PBMCs). The receptors shown here come from a human donor with classical Hodgkin lymphoma.

In its sample, this clone was seen once. CDR3 sequence reads: CASSTRTSGGGGELFF. The DNA of the CDR3 is TGTGCCAGCAGCACCCGGACTAGCGGGGGCGGCGGGGAGCTGTTTTTT. The chain recombines TRBV9 with TRBJ2-2; 13 bases fit TRBD2. The germline V gene has CDR1 SGDLS and CDR2 YYNGEE. V was clipped by 4 bases and J by 7 bases; unmatched bases: 7. The length of the CDR3 is 16 residues.

DNA for the CDR3: TGTGCCAGCAGTCAGGGGCTAGCGCGCTACGAGCAGTACTTC. This translates into CASSQGLARYEQYF. J is TRBJ2-7 and V is TRBV27; D possibly uses TRBD1 or TRBD2 (6 bases each). V was clipped by 5 bases and J by 3 bases, with 14 bases between them. Germline lookup yields CDR1 MNHEY and CDR2 SMNVEV (reference sequence). This CDR3 has 14 amino acids.

This chain joins TRBV4-3 and TRBJ2-6; possible D gene TRBD2, 6 bases. Germline lookup yields CDR1 LGHNA and CDR2 YSLEER. Deletions cut 0 bases from V and 2 bases from J, with 8 bases between. The CDR3 covers 16 residues. CDR3 loop: CASSQDRGAGANVLTF. The CDR3 DNA sequence: TGCGCCAGCAGCCAAGATCGCGGGGCTGGGGCCAACGTCCTGACTTTC.

Concerning this clone itself: The same CDR3 arises from other DNA sequences in this sample as well. This rearrangement joins TRBV30 to TRBJ1-5; 7 bases fit TRBD1. V was clipped by 4 bases and J by 3 bases; unmatched bases: 9. This CDR3 has 15 amino acids. Germline CDR1 is GTSNPN and CDR2 is SVGIG (reference sequence). The CDR3 DNA sequence: TGTGCCTGGAATTACCGGGACAGAGTCAATCAGCCCCAGCATTTT. Translation: CAWNYRDRVNQPQHF.

The V and J genes are TRBV19 and TRBJ1-2, with D maybe TRBD1 (6 bases). CDR1 LNHDA and CDR2 SQIVND come from the germline V gene (reference sequence). This CDR3 comprises 15 residues. V gave up 3 bases and J gave up 3 bases, with 14 bases separating them. The CDR3 here is CASSMGGGFDYGYTF. DNA of the CDR3: TGTGCCAGTAGTATGGGAGGGGGTTTCGACTATGGCTACACCTTC.

V usage is TRBV6-1 and J usage is TRBJ1-2; TRBD1 matches 9 bases. Germline CDR1 is MNHNS and CDR2 is SASEGT. This CDR3 spans 15 amino acids. V was pared by 7 bases and J by 6 bases, with 12 bases of the junction left unmatched. This CDR3 reads CASNIQGARTNGYTF. DNA of the CDR3: TGTGCCAGCAACATACAGGGGGCGCGGACTAATGGCTACACCTTC.

The chain combines TRBV29-1 with TRBJ2-3, with a weak D call TRBD2 (6 bases). This CDR3 has 15 amino acids. Trimming pared 1 base from V and 0 bases from J, leaving 11 bases between. Per the germline V gene, CDR1 is SQVTM and CDR2 is ANQGSEA. The chain's CDR3 is CSVEGGVLSTDTQYF. Written as DNA, the CDR3 is TGCAGCGTTGAAGGGGGGGTCCTGAGCACAGATACGCAGTATTTT.

The CDR3 DNA sequence: TGCGCCAGCAGCCAAGAGGGTGTAGGGCGGAGAAAGACTGAAGCTTTCTTT. Its translation is CASSQEGVGRRKTEAFF. This rearrangement joins TRBV4-1 to TRBJ1-1; D remains unclear. V lost 0 bases, J lost 5 bases, and 19 bases lay in between. The CDR3 length is 17 residues. Germline lookup yields CDR1 MGHRA and CDR2 YSYEKL.

This rearrangement joins TRBV7-2 to TRBJ2-1; TRBD1 matches 9 bases. With 6 bases clipped from V and 8 bases from J, the junction kept 2 bases outside the gene matches. CDR1 SGHTA and CDR2 FQGNSA come from the germline V gene. The CDR3 totals 12 residues. CDR3 DNA sequence: TGTGCCAGCAGACGGACAGGGGATGAGCAGTTCTTC. It yields the protein CASRRTGDEQFF.

The CDR3 DNA is TGTGCCTGGAGTGGGTCCGGGGGGAAACAGCCCCAGCATTTT. Translating gives CAWSGSGGKQPQHF. The gene calls are TRBV30 and TRBJ1-5; tentative D call: TRBD1 (5 bases). The germline gives CDR1 GTSNPN, CDR2 SVGIG (reference sequence). V lost 1 base to trimming and J lost 7 bases, with 14 bases between them. This CDR3 spans 14 amino acids.

The J gene is TRBJ1-1, the V gene TRBV27; TRBD1 is a possible D gene (6 bases). Trimming left V 4 bases short and J 1 base short, with 19 bases between. This CDR3 has 17 residues. The germline CDR1 and CDR2 sequences are MNHEY and SMNVEV (reference sequence). The DNA of the CDR3 is TGTGCCAGCAGTTCATGGGGGGGTACAGGGCCGAACACTGAAGCTTTCTTT. Residues: CASSSWGGTGPNTEAFF.

The chain combines TRBV5-5 with TRBJ2-1; 7 bases map to TRBD2. Germline V gene data show CDR1 as SGHKS and CDR2 as YYEKEE (reference sequence). After removal of 2 bases from V and 6 bases from J, the junction contained 2 bases not matched to a gene. This CDR3 is 13 amino acids long. The CDR3, as DNA: TGTGCCAGCAGCTTCGGGACTACCAATGAGCAGTTCTTC. It codes for CASSFGTTNEQFF.

CDR3 region: CASSLIGGAGANVLTF. In nucleotides, the CDR3 is TGTGCCAGCAGCTTAATCGGGGGGGCAGGGGCCAACGTCCTGACTTTC. The rearrangement joins TRBV11-2 to TRBJ2-6, with 8 bases matching TRBD2. CDR3 length: 16 residues. Germline loops: CDR1 SGHAT, CDR2 FQNNGV. J lost 4 bases, V lost 2 bases, and 4 bases had no gene match.

V is TRBV9 and J is TRBJ1-2, with a possible D match to TRBD1 (6 bases). V was pared by 3 bases and J by 4 bases, with 10 bases between. Germline V gene data show CDR1 as SGDLS and CDR2 as YYNGEE. The CDR3 is made up of 13 amino acids. The CDR3 protein is CASSDSDSYGYTF. The CDR3 DNA sequence: TGTGCCAGCAGCGACTCGGACAGCTATGGCTACACCTTC.

The CDR3 nucleotides read TGTGCCAGCAGCCTCCGACTGGGCTGGGAGACCCAGTACTTC. Amino acids: CASSLRLGWETQYF. The V call is TRBV28, the J call TRBJ2-5; D is uncertain. The germline V gene encodes CDR1 MDHEN and CDR2 SYDVKM. CDR3 length equals 14 residues. Trimming removed 6 bases at V and 5 bases at J, with 16 bases between.

This rearrangement joins TRBV18 to TRBJ1-6; D gene ambiguous. The V end was cut by 5 bases, the J end by 7 bases, with 12 bases between. The germline V gene has CDR1 KGHSH and CDR2 LQKENI. This CDR3 contains 14 residues. CDR3 region: CASSSSSGNSPLHF. The CDR3 region has the DNA TGTGCCAGCTCATCATCGTCGGGAAATTCACCCCTCCACTTT.

The chain joins TRBV30 to TRBJ1-2; D gene ambiguous. CDR3 length: 14 residues. Germline-derived CDR1 and CDR2 are GTSNPN and SVGIG (reference sequence). Trimming cost V 5 bases and J 7 bases, with 20 bases left between them. The DNA of the CDR3 is TGTGCCTGGCGGTGGTGGAGGGAAACTGGTGGCTACACCTTC. It yields the protein CAWRWWRETGGYTF.

This clone has only one observation. The chain combines TRBV6-1 with TRBJ1-1; 8 bases are a match to TRBD1. Germline assignment: CDR1 MNHNS and CDR2 SASEGT. The CDR3 covers 15 residues. V trimming: 2 bases; J trimming: 4 bases; junction bases outside the gene matches: 6. Written as DNA, the CDR3 is TGTGCCAGCAGTGAACCCCGAACAGGGGGCACTGAAGCTTTCTTT. Its protein product is CASSEPRTGGTEAFF.

This chain uses TRBV11-2 with TRBJ2-2; 8 bases map to TRBD2. The CDR3 loop spans 16 amino acids. Germline V CDR1 and CDR2: SGHAT, FQNNGV. The V segment lost 2 bases and the J segment 3 bases; nucleotides outside the gene matches: 5. CDR3 in amino acids: CASSLRAGAHTGELFF. The CDR3 coding sequence is TGTGCCAGCAGCTTACGAGCGGGGGCTCACACCGGGGAGCTGTTTTTT. Full variable domain (outside the CDR3, taken from reference TRBV11-2 and TRBJ2-2): EAGVAQSPRYKIIEKRQSVAFWCNPISGHATLYWYQQILGQGPKLLIQFQNNGVVDDSQLPKDRFSAERLKGVDSTLKIQPAKLEDSAVYLCASSLRAGAHTGELFFGEGSRLTVL.

The genes are TRBV18 and TRBJ2-3; D is possibly TRBD1 (6 bases). This CDR3 region has 15 residues. V lost 8 bases to trimming and J lost 1 base, with 16 bases between them. Germline CDR1 KGHSH, CDR2 LQKENI. Written as DNA, the CDR3 is TGTGCCAGCACCTCGACAGGCGAGGGCACAGATACGCAGTATTTT. As protein: CASTSTGEGTDTQYF.

This chain connects TRBV5-1 to TRBJ2-6; TRBD1 is a possible D gene (5 bases). CDR1 and CDR2 (germline): SGHRS, YFSETQ. V was cut by 4 bases and J by 0 bases, with 11 bases left in between. The CDR3 is 16 residues long. The chain's CDR3 is CASSRSGSSGANVLTF. CDR3 sequence (DNA): TGCGCCAGCAGCCGTTCAGGGTCCTCTGGGGCCAACGTCCTGACTTTC.

The CDR3 spells CASSGVRDRGRETQYF. The CDR3 DNA sequence: TGTGCCAGCAGTGGAGTCCGGGACAGGGGTCGGGAGACCCAGTACTTC. The V call is TRBV25-1, the J call TRBJ2-5, with 10 nucleotides matching TRBD1. The V segment lost 4 bases and the J segment 5 bases; nucleotides outside the gene matches: 10. CDR3 length equals 16 residues. Germline loops: CDR1 MGHDK, CDR2 SYGVNS. Complete variable domain (other parts from reference TRBV25-1 and TRBJ2-5): EADIYQTPRYLVIGTGKKITLECSQTMGHDKMYWYQQDPGMELHLIHYSYGVNSTEKGDLSSESTVSRIRTEHFPLTLESARPSHTSQYLCASSGVRDRGRETQYFGPGTRLLVL.

The sample holds a few counts of this clone. The chain links TRBV10-1 to TRBJ1-1; D possibly corresponds to TRBD1 (6 bases). The germline CDR1 and CDR2 sequences are WNHNN and SYGVQD (reference sequence). There are 14 residues in the CDR3. V was trimmed by 2 bases and J by 1 base, leaving 8 bases between them. CDR3 coding DNA: TGCGCCAGCAGTGAGACAGGGTCGAACACTGAAGCTTTCTTT. As protein: CASSETGSNTEAFF.

This rearrangement joins TRBV7-9 to TRBJ2-5; 12 bases are a match to TRBD2. This CDR3 region has 16 residues. The junction had 7 bases not matched to a gene; V was cut back by 3 bases and J by 5 bases. Germline-derived CDR1 and CDR2 are SEHNR and FQNEAQ (reference sequence). The CDR3 protein is CASSFLAGGRLETQYF. In DNA form, the CDR3 reads TGTGCCAGCAGCTTTCTAGCGGGGGGGCGGCTGGAGACCCAGTACTTC.

V usage is TRBV11-2 and J usage is TRBJ2-7, with D maybe TRBD2 (5 bases). The CDR3 spans 17 residues. The V gene lost 2 bases and the J gene lost 6 bases, with 23 bases spanning the gap. Germline lookup yields CDR1 SGHAT and CDR2 FQNNGV. The CDR3 is CASSLTRGVSGRGEQYF. The CDR3 DNA is TGTGCCAGCAGCTTAACCCGGGGAGTATCGGGGAGAGGCGAGCAGTACTTC.

A single count supports this clone. V and J are TRBV18 and TRBJ1-5; 9 bases are a match to TRBD1. V shed 5 bases and J 1 base; nucleotides not matched to a gene: 3. The germline V gene encodes CDR1 KGHSH and CDR2 LQKENI. The CDR3 is 15 amino acids. As DNA, the CDR3 is TGTGCCAGCTCAACGACAGGGGGGAGCAATCAGCCCCAGCATTTT. It encodes CASSTTGGSNQPQHF.

The chain links TRBV25-1 to TRBJ2-3; D remains ambiguous. The CDR3 consists of 13 residues. Trimming removed 1 base at V and 0 bases at J, with 2 bases between. Looked up from germline, CDR1 is MGHDK and CDR2 is SYGVNS. The CDR3 DNA sequence: TGTGCCAGCAGTGAATTAAGCACAGATACGCAGTATTTT. Its protein is CASSELSTDTQYF.